Included here is one TCR beta chain sequence, with context. Its antigen is unknown. RNA transcripts were the template for amplifying TCR beta CDR3 regions. The study used the HTBI primer set for a first-round RT-PCR of the TCR CDR3. TCRdb fed the multiplex PCR reads into MiXCR, producing one record per CDR3 protein. This table holds around 110,000 distinct CDR3 sequences, 16% found once. V was trimmed by 6 bases and J by 4 bases, leaving 11 bases between them. Germline assignment: CDR1 MNHEY and CDR2 SVGEGT. CDR3 size: 13 residues. The sample belongs to a study of T cells in Graves' hyperthyroidism and ophthalmopathy. Findings of the study overall: The model identified upcoming ophthalmopathy a median roughly 6.5 months ahead of onset.

The V and J genes are TRBV6-2 or TRBV6-3 and TRBJ2-3; maybe TRBD2 (6 bases). The sequence came from a woman in her forties or fifties with Graves' hyperthyroidism. The sequenced sample consisted of blood. CDR3 sequence (DNA): TGTGCCAGCAGGAATTTAGCGGCAGATACGCAGTATTTT. Its translation: CASRNLAADTQYF.